These 29 T cell receptor beta chains share one sample of origin, sequenced in a study of regulatory T cells in long-lasting Graves disease. Regarding time point: newly diagnosed GD, antithyroid drugs for less than 3 months. RNA extracted from PBMCs served as the sequencing template. Construction of the TCR beta libraries employed iRepertoire HTBI primers in conjunction with Arm-PCR of CDR3 regions. TCRdb itself ran the multiplex PCR reads through MiXCR, one entry per CDR3 protein. This table holds about 610,000 distinct CDR3 sequences, roughly 16% found once. These data were likewise used in another study, on T cells in Graves' hyperthyroidism and ophthalmopathy.

Sequenced material: peripheral blood mononuclear cells (PBMCs), taken at new diagnosis, from a patient treated with antithyroid drugs. All receptors derive from a man between 18 and 35 years old with Graves disease.

A note on this clonotype: This may come from a read error, since a much larger clone is one base off. V and J are TRBV27 and TRBJ2-7, with 9 bases matching TRBD2. CDR1 is MNHEY, CDR2 SMNVEV, per germline (reference sequence). The CDR3 covers 14 residues. This chain's CDR3 is CTSSPSGTWGEQYF. The CDR3 bases are TGTACCAGCAGTCCTAGCGGGACCTGGGGGGAGCAGTACTTC.

Notes on this clonotype: A far larger clone is just one base off, so this is likely a read error. This chain links TRBV6-1 with TRBJ2-1, with 9 bases identical to TRBD2. The CDR3 contains 16 residues. Germline CDR1 reads MNHNS; CDR2 reads SASEGT. V gave up 5 bases and J gave up 10 bases; unmatched junction bases: 15. The CDR3 here is CASSYAVLAGRHEQFF. In DNA, the CDR3 is TGTGCCAGCAGTTACGCAGTCCTAGCGGGAAGGCACGAGCAGTTCTTC.

This clonotype occurred many times. The chain recombines TRBV28 with TRBJ2-7; D is possibly TRBD2 (7 bases). This CDR3 has 14 residues. Germline loops: CDR1 MDHEN, CDR2 SYDVKM. V lost 10 bases to trimming and J lost 2 bases, with 18 bases between them. Here the CDR3 reads CATYDPGGPYEQYF. The CDR3 DNA follows: TGTGCCACTTACGACCCCGGGGGGCCCTACGAGCAGTACTTC.

Turning to this clonotype: This clone may be a read error of a much larger clone one base away. CDR3 sequence: CASSIGANYGYAF. As DNA, the CDR3 is TGTGCCAGTAGTATCGGGGCTAACTATGGCTACGCCTTC. The chain couples TRBV19 to TRBJ1-2; the D gene is possibly TRBD1 (5 bases). Per germline, CDR1 LNHDA and CDR2 SQIVND (reference sequence). This CDR3 is built from 13 residues.

For this clonotype: A read error is possible here, since a much larger clone lies one base away. V gene TRBV14 combines with J gene TRBJ1-5; 7 nucleotides align to TRBD1. The CDR3 sequence is 13 residues long. J gave up 5 bases and V 4 bases, and 2 bases lay outside the gene matches. Looked up from germline, CDR1 is SGHDN and CDR2 is FVKESK. CDR3 DNA sequence: TGTGCCAGCAGCCGGGACAGATATCAGCCCCAGCATTTT. It translates to CASSRDRYQPQHF.

This chain joins TRBV4-2 and TRBJ2-3; 7 bases agree with TRBD1. The length of the CDR3 is 16 residues. Germline values: CDR1 LGHNA, CDR2 YNFKEQ. Trimming cost V 5 bases and J 0 bases; bases outside gene matches: 8. CDR3 protein: CASSRTGQPSTDTQYF. In DNA, the CDR3 is TGTGCCAGCAGCAGAACGGGACAGCCTAGCACAGATACGCAGTATTTT.

This chain joins TRBV7-3 and TRBJ2-1; 8 bases align to TRBD2. V was clipped by 5 bases and J by 7 bases; unmatched bases: 13. This CDR3 is 16 amino acids long. Per germline, CDR1 SGHTA and CDR2 FQGTGA. The CDR3 nucleotides read TGTGCCAGCAGCCCAACGAGCGGGAGAAGTATAAATGAGCAGTTCTTC. Its translation: CASSPTSGRSINEQFF.

CDR3 DNA: TGTGCCAGCAGCGGCGAGGGGACCAACAAATACGAGCAGTACTTC. As protein: CASSGEGTNKYEQYF. The V call is TRBV7-9, the J call TRBJ2-7; D might be TRBD1 or TRBD2, each matching 5 bases. Trimming stripped 5 bases from V and 4 bases from J, with 18 bases between. The germline V gene encodes CDR1 SEHNR and CDR2 FQNEAQ (reference sequence). This CDR3 comprises 15 residues.

The rearrangement links TRBV19 to TRBJ2-5; 12 bases are shared with TRBD2. Per germline, CDR1 LNHDA and CDR2 SQIVND (reference sequence). Trimming took 6 bases from V and 5 from J; bases not matched to a gene: 16. The CDR3 spans 18 residues. The chain's CDR3 is CASSLGGTTSGSPETQYF. The CDR3 nucleotides are TGTGCCAGTAGCCTCGGGGGCACGACTAGCGGGAGCCCGGAGACCCAGTACTTC.

This chain joins TRBV6-2 or TRBV6-3 and TRBJ2-7; the match to TRBD2 covers 10 bases. This CDR3 is 16 amino acids long. J was trimmed by 4 bases and V by 0 bases; bases with no gene match: 6. CDR1 is MNHEY, CDR2 SVGEGT, per germline. The CDR3: CASSYSASGSQYEQYF. CDR3 DNA: TGTGCCAGCAGTTACTCGGCTAGCGGGAGTCAGTACGAGCAGTACTTC.

This clonotype was seen more than once but under ten times. The chain uses TRBV7-9 and TRBJ2-2; 7 positions match TRBD2. Germline assignment: CDR1 SEHNR and CDR2 FQNEAQ (reference sequence). This CDR3 region has 18 residues. J gave up 0 bases and V 0 bases, and 7 bases lay outside the gene matches. CDR3 nucleotides: TGTGCCAGCAGCTTAGCGCACGGCGGGAGCCCGAACACCGGGGAGCTGTTTTTT. Translating gives CASSLAHGGSPNTGELFF.

Only a few counts were recorded for this clonotype. This chain's CDR3 is CASSQGRLAGVNEQFF. CDR3 nucleotides: TGCGCCAGCAGCCAAGGACGACTAGCGGGAGTCAATGAGCAGTTCTTC. J is TRBJ2-1 and V is TRBV4-1, with TRBD2 matching over 12 bases. Germline V gene data show CDR1 as MGHRA and CDR2 as YSYEKL. The CDR3 has 16 amino acids. V lost 1 base, J lost 6 bases, and 4 bases stayed unmatched.

The table lists this clonotype with a few counts. The chain has TRBV12-5 and TRBJ2-3; TRBD2 aligns across 10 bases. The V and J ends lost 3 bases and 5 bases, in that order; junction bases with no gene match: 2. Germline assignment: CDR1 LGHNT and CDR2 FRNRAP. The CDR3 runs to 14 residues. The CDR3 loop reads CASGFRLAGDTQYF. In DNA, the CDR3 is TGTGCTAGTGGTTTTCGACTAGCGGGAGATACGCAGTATTTT.

This clonotype was picked up many times. The gene calls are TRBV11-2 and TRBJ2-1; 8 nucleotides line up with TRBD2. The DNA matches TRBJ2-5 better at its end, which makes the J call doubtful. CDR1 SGHAT and CDR2 FQNNGV come from the germline V gene. The CDR3 loop spans 15 amino acids. The CDR3 sequence is CASSLSTGGQETQYF. The CDR3 region has the DNA TGTGCCAGCAGCTTATCTACGGGAGGGCAAGAGACCCAGTACTTC.

This clonotype was seen a few times. The chain is built from TRBV6-5 and TRBJ2-7, with D perhaps matching TRBD1 (6 bases). The V end lost 4 bases, the J end lost 3 bases, and 13 bases lay between the germline ends. The CDR3 has 14 amino acids. The germline V gene has CDR1 MNHEY and CDR2 SVGAGI. The CDR3 loop reads CASSFDRFSYEQYF. The CDR3 DNA reads as TGTGCCAGCAGTTTCGACAGGTTTAGCTACGAGCAGTACTTC.

The chain couples TRBV3-1 to TRBJ2-5; 8 bases line up with TRBD2. V was pared by 2 bases and J by 5 bases, with 7 bases of the junction left unmatched. In germline, CDR1 is LGHDT, CDR2 YNNKEL (reference sequence). The CDR3 extends over 15 amino acids. In DNA, the CDR3 is TGTGCCAGCAGCCAAAGGCCGGGCGGGGGGGAGACCCAGTACTTC. Translating it yields CASSQRPGGGETQYF.

This clonotype was observed many times. This chain uses TRBV30 with TRBJ2-5; no definite D call. The CDR3 has 12 amino acids. In germline, CDR1 is GTSNPN, CDR2 SVGIG (reference sequence). The ends were cut back, 1 base at V and 5 bases at J, with 8 bases in the middle. The CDR3, as DNA: TGTGCCTGGAGTGGGGCAGTTGAGACCCAGTACTTC. This sequence encodes CAWSGAVETQYF.

The DNA for the CDR3 is TGTGCCAGCACCCCGGGCTGGGGGCTGAATTCACCCCTCCACTTT. Its protein product is CASTPGWGLNSPLHF. The chain combines TRBV27 with TRBJ1-6, with a tentative D call TRBD1 (6 bases). The V end lost 7 bases, the J end lost 7 bases, and 17 bases lay between the germline ends. Germline lookup yields CDR1 MNHEY and CDR2 SMNVEV (reference sequence). This CDR3 contains 15 residues.

This clonotype turned up a few times. The chain joins TRBV4-1 to TRBJ2-5, with a weak D call TRBD1 (6 bases). Germline assignment: CDR1 MGHRA and CDR2 YSYEKL. V was clipped by 3 bases and J by 4 bases, with 12 bases between them. The CDR3 runs 14 residues. The CDR3 protein is CASSQDSGRETQYF. For the CDR3, the DNA is TGCGCCAGCAGCCAGGACAGCGGTCGAGAGACCCAGTACTTC.

Ten or more counts support this clonotype. The chain recombines TRBV6-1 with TRBJ2-7; 8 bases line up with TRBD1. J was trimmed by 0 bases and V by 6 bases; bases with no gene match: 4. Germline V gene data show CDR1 as MNHNS and CDR2 as SASEGT. The CDR3 has 14 amino acids. The CDR3: CASSQGAYSYEQYF. In nucleotides, the CDR3 is TGTGCCAGCAGCCAGGGGGCTTACTCCTACGAGCAGTACTTC.

This clonotype was recorded at least ten times. The CDR3 spells CASSSPLAGGTYNEQFF. The CDR3, as DNA: TGTGCCAGCAGTTCCCCCCTAGCGGGAGGTACCTACAATGAGCAGTTCTTC. This rearrangement joins TRBV28 to TRBJ2-1, with 11 bases fitting TRBD2. Germline assignment: CDR1 MDHEN and CDR2 SYDVKM. CDR3 size: 17 residues. J gave up 2 bases and V 4 bases, and 7 bases lay outside the gene matches.

The table lists this clonotype with many counts. This chain uses TRBV3-1 with TRBJ1-2; no clear D gene. Germline assignment: CDR1 LGHDT and CDR2 YNNKEL (reference sequence). V dropped 0 bases and J dropped 3 bases, with 11 bases sitting between them. This CDR3 has 15 residues. The CDR3 here is CASSQEWAVDYGYTF. CDR3 bases: TGTGCCAGCAGCCAAGAGTGGGCTGTTGACTATGGCTACACCTTC.

This clonotype occurred many times. The V gene is TRBV12-3 or TRBV12-4, the J gene TRBJ2-5; the D is unclear. The germline V and J ends were trimmed by 4 bases and 5 bases, with 17 bases remaining between them. There are 15 residues in the CDR3. CDR3 DNA sequence: TGTGCCAGCAGTTCGAACTCCCCGGTATGGGAGACCCAGTACTTC. This encodes CASSSNSPVWETQYF.

This clonotype occurred many times. The chain carries TRBV3-1 and TRBJ1-2; D is possibly TRBD1 (6 bases). This CDR3 is 15 amino acids long. Trimming removed 4 bases at V and 2 bases at J, with 14 bases between. Per the germline V gene, CDR1 is LGHDT and CDR2 is YNNKEL (reference sequence). CDR3 residues: CASSPGGARNYGYTF. The CDR3 DNA is TGTGCCAGCAGCCCGGGGGGGGCCAGGAACTATGGCTACACCTTC.

This chain links TRBV7-9 with TRBJ2-7, with a possible D match to TRBD1 (5 bases). The germline V gene encodes CDR1 SEHNR and CDR2 FQNEAQ (reference sequence). V was pared by 5 bases and J by 3 bases, with 17 bases between. The CDR3 is 15 residues long. CDR3 loop: CASSQDHAGIYEQYF. In DNA form, the CDR3 reads TGTGCCAGCAGCCAGGACCATGCAGGGATCTACGAGCAGTACTTC. Supplemented by reference TRBV7-9 and TRBJ2-7, the full variable domain reads DTGVSQNPRHKITKRGQNVTFRCDPISEHNRLYWYRQTLGQGPEFLTYFQNEAQLEKSRLLSDRFSAERPKGSFSTLEIQRTEQGDSAMYLCASSQDHAGIYEQYFGPGTRLTVT.

This clonotype has at least ten counts. Relative to the germline gene, one junction end is altered; a read error may explain this. The V gene is TRBV20-1, the J gene TRBJ2-5; D is possibly TRBD1 or TRBD2 (5 bases each). The CDR3 extends over 13 amino acids. From germline, CDR1 is DFQATT and CDR2 SNEGSKA (reference sequence). The CDR3, as DNA: TGCAGTGCCAGAGGGGAATCACAAGAGACCCAGTACTTC. Encoded protein: CSARGESQETQYF.

This clonotype was detected many times. This chain uses TRBV27 with TRBJ2-1; maybe TRBD1 (6 bases). Trimming shortened V by 8 bases and J by 9 bases, and 14 bases separated the two germline ends. CDR1 is MNHEY, CDR2 SMNVEV, per germline (reference sequence). The CDR3 spans 12 residues. In DNA form, the CDR3 reads TGTGCCAGCCGGGACACTGTTCGTGAGCAGTTCTTC. Amino acids: CASRDTVREQFF.

The V and J genes are TRBV7-9 and TRBJ2-2, with D perhaps matching TRBD1 (5 bases). Trimming took off 5 bases at V and 5 bases at J, with 18 bases between the two ends. The CDR3 length is 16 residues. CDR1 is SEHNR and CDR2 is FQNEAQ in the germline V gene (reference sequence). The CDR3, as DNA: TGTGCCAGCAGCCCTCGAGGTCAGGGTATTACCGGGGAGCTGTTTTTT. Amino acids: CASSPRGQGITGELFF.

This clonotype was recorded a few times. This chain connects TRBV15 to TRBJ2-1; the D gene is possibly TRBD2 (6 bases). Germline values: CDR1 LNHNV, CDR2 YYDKDF (reference sequence). There are 12 residues in the CDR3. Trimming pared 5 bases from V and 10 bases from J, leaving 12 bases between. This CDR3 reads CATSLREREQFF. The CDR3 nucleotides are TGTGCCACCAGCCTCCGGGAGCGGGAGCAGTTCTTC.